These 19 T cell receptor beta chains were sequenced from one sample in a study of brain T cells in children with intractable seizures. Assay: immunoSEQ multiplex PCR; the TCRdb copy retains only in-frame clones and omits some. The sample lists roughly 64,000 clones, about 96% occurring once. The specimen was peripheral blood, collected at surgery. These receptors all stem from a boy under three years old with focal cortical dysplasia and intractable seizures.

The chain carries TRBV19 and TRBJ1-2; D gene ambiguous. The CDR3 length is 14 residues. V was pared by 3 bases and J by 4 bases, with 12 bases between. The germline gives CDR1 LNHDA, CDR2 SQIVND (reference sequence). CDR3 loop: CASSISHGPYGYTF. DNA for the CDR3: TGTGCCAGTAGTATTTCCCACGGCCCCTATGGCTACACCTTC. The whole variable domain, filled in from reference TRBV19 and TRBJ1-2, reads DGGITQSPKYLFRKEGQNVTLSCEQNLNHDAMYWYRQDPGQGLRLIYYSQIVNDFQKGDIAEGYSVSREKKESFPLTVTSAQKNPTAFYLCASSISHGPYGYTFGSGTRLTVV.

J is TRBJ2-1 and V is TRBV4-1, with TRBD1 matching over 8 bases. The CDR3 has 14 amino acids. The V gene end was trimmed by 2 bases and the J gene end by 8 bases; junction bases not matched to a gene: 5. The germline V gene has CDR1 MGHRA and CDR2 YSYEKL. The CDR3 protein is CASSQRTGTDEQFF. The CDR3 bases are TGCGCCAGCAGCCAAAGGACAGGGACCGATGAGCAGTTCTTC.

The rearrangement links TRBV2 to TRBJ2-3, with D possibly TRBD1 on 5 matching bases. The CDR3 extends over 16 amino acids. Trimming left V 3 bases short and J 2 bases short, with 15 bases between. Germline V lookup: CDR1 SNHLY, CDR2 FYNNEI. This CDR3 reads CASSDPTAPSTDTQYF. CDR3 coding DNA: TGTGCCAGCAGTGATCCGACAGCACCCTCCACAGATACGCAGTATTTT. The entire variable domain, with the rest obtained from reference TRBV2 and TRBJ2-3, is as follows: EPEVTQTPSHQVTQMGQEVILRCVPISNHLYFYWYRQILGQKVEFLVSFYNNEISEKSEIFDDQFSVERPDGSNFTLKIRSTKLEDSAMYFCASSDPTAPSTDTQYFGPGTRLTVL.

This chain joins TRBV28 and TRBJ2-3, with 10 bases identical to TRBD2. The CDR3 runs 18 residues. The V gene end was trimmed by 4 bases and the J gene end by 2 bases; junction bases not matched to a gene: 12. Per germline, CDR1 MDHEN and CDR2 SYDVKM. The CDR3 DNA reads TGTGCCAGCAGTTGGACAGTTGAGCGGGAGGGCATCACAGATACGCAGTATTTT. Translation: CASSWTVEREGITDTQYF.

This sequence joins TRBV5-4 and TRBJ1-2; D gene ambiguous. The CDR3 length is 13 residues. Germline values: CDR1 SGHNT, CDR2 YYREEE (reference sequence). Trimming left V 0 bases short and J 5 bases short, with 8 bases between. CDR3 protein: CASSLGRLYGYTF. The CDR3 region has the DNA TGTGCCAGCAGCTTGGGGAGGCTGTATGGCTACACCTTC.

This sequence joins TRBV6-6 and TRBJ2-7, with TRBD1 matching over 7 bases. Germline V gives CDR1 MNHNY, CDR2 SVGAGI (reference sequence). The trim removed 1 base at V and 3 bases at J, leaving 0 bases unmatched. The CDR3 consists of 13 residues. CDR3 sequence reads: CASSYYRGYEQYF. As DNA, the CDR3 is TGTGCCAGCAGTTACTACAGGGGCTACGAGCAGTACTTC.

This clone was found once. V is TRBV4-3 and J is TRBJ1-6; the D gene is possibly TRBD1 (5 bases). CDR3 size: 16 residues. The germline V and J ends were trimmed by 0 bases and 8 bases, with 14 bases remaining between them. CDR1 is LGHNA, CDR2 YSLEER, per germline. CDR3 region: CASSQDPRDGYSPLHF. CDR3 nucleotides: TGCGCCAGCAGCCAAGACCCCCGGGACGGGTATTCACCCCTCCACTTT.

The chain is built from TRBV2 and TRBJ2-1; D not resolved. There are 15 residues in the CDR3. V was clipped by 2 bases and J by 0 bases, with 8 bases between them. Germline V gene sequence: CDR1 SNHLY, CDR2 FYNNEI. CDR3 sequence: CASSEKESSYNEQFF. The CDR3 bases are TGTGCCAGCAGTGAAAAGGAGAGCTCCTACAATGAGCAGTTCTTC.

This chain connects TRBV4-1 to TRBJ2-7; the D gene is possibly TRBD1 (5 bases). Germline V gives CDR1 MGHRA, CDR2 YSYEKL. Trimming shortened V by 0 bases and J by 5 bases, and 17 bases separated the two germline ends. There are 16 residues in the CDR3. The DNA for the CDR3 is TGCGCCAGCAGCCAAGATCTAGGGGCGAGTTCCGACGAGCAGTACTTC. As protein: CASSQDLGASSDEQYF.

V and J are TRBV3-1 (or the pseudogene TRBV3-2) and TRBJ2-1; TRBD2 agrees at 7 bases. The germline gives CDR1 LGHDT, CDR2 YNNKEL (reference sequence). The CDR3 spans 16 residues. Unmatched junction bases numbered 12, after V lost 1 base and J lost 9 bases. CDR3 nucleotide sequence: TGTGCCAGCAGCCAAGCGACCCGAACTAGCGCGGGTGAGCAGTTCTTC. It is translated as CASSQATRTSAGEQFF.

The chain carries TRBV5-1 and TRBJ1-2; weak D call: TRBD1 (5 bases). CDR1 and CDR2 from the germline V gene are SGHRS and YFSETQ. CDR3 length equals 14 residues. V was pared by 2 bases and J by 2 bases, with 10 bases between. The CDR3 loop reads CASSFSGGNYGYTF. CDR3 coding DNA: TGCGCCAGCAGCTTCTCCGGGGGGAACTATGGCTACACCTTC. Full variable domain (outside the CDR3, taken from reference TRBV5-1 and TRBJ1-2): KAGVTQTPRYLIKTRGQQVTLSCSPISGHRSVSWYQQTPGQGLQFLFEYFSETQRNKGNFPGRFSGRQFSNSRSEMNVSTLELGDSALYLCASSFSGGNYGYTFGSGTRLTVV.

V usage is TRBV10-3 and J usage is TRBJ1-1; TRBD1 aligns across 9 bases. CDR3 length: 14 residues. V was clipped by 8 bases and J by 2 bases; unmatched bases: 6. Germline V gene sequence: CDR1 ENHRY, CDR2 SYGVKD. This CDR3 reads CAIRGTGSNTEAFF. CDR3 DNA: TGTGCCATCCGAGGGACAGGGAGTAACACTGAAGCTTTCTTT.

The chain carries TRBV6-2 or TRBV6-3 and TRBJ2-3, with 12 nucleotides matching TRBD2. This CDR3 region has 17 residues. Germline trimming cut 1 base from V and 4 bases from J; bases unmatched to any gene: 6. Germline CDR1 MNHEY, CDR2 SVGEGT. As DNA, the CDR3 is TGTGCCAGCAGTTACTTCGGACTAGCGGGATTCGCAGATACGCAGTATTTT. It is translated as CASSYFGLAGFADTQYF.

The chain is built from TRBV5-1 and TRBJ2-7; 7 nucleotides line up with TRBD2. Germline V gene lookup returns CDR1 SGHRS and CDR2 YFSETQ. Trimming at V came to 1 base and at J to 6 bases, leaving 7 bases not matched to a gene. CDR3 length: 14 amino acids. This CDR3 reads CASSLLGEGPEQYF. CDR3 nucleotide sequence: TGCGCCAGCAGCTTGCTGGGGGAGGGCCCCGAGCAGTACTTC.

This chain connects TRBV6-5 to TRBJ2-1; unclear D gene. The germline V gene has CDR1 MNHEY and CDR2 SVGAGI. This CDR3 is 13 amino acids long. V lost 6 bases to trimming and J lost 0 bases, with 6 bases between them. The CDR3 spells CASRESSYNEQFF. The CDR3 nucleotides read TGTGCCAGCAGGGAGAGCTCCTACAATGAGCAGTTCTTC.

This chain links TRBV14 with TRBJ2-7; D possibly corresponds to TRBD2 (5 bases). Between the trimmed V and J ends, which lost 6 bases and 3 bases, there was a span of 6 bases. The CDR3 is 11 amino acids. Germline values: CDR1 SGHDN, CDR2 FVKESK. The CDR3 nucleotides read TGTGCCAGCAGTCGGGGCTACGAGCAGTACTTC. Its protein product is CASSRGYEQYF.

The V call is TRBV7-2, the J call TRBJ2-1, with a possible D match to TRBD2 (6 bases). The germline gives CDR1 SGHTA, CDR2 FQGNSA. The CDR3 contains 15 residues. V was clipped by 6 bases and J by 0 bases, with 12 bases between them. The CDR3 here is CASSEAGSSYNEQFF. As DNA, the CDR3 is TGTGCCAGCAGTGAGGCGGGGTCCTCCTACAATGAGCAGTTCTTC.

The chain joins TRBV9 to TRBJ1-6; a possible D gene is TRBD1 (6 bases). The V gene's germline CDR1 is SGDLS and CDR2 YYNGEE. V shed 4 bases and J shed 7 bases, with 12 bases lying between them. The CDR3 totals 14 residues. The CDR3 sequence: CASSTTGGNSPLHF. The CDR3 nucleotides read TGTGCCAGCAGCACGACAGGTGGGAATTCACCCCTCCACTTT.

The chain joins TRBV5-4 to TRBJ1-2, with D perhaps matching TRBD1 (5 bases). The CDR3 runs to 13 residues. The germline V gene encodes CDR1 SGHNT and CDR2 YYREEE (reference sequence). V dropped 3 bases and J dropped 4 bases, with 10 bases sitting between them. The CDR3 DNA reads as TGTGCCAGCAGCTCCCGGGACCTCTATGGCTACACCTTC. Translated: CASSSRDLYGYTF.